This entry lists 30 T cell receptor beta chains sequenced from one sample in a study of regulatory T cells in long-lasting Graves disease. Time point denoted: persistent/refractory GD, antithyroid drugs over 5 years with positive TRAb. The TCR library was made from RNA that had been extracted from PBMCs in TRIzol. Building of the TCR beta libraries involved iRepertoire HTBI primers and Arm-PCR of CDR3 regions. Each CDR3 protein is one row after TCRdb ran MiXCR on the multiplex PCR reads. The sample lists roughly 500,000 distinct CDR3 sequences, more than 20% occurring once. The sample in question was peripheral blood mononuclear cells (PBMCs), obtained when the disease was refractory, from a patient treated with antithyroid drugs. The receptor source for this set is a female donor with Graves disease.

The rearrangement joins TRBV5-1 to TRBJ1-1; D perhaps matches TRBD1 (5 bases). Germline assignment: CDR1 SGHRS and CDR2 YFSETQ. This CDR3 is built from 16 residues. V lost 0 bases and J 1 base, leaving 13 bases between the germline ends. The CDR3 loop is CASSLEGVGSNTEAFF. The CDR3 nucleotides read TGCGCCAGCAGCTTGGAAGGGGTGGGGTCGAACACTGAAGCTTTCTTT.

This clonotype was seen a handful of times. This chain uses TRBV18 with TRBJ2-3; D not resolved. The V gene lost 8 bases and the J gene lost 4 bases, with 10 bases spanning the gap. CDR3 size: 12 residues. Germline V gene sequence: CDR1 KGHSH, CDR2 LQKENI. The CDR3 sequence is CASTTGPDTQYF. CDR3 DNA: TGTGCCAGCACCACCGGACCAGATACGCAGTATTTT. The whole variable domain, remainder taken from reference TRBV18 and TRBJ2-3, is NAGVMQNPRHLVRRRGQEARLRCSPMKGHSHVYWYRQLPEEGLKFMVYLQKENIIDESGMPKERFSAEFPKEGPSILRIQQVVRGDSAAYFCASTTGPDTQYFGPGTRLTVL.

Ten or more counts support this clonotype. V is TRBV6-1 and J is TRBJ1-1; 9 positions agree with TRBD1. The V gene end was trimmed by 4 bases and the J gene end by 11 bases; junction bases not matched to a gene: 8. The CDR3 has 13 residues. Germline values: CDR1 MNHNS, CDR2 SASEGT. The CDR3 DNA sequence: TGTGCCAGCAGTGCCCTCCGGGACAGGGCCGCTTTCTTT. Translation gives CASSALRDRAAFF.

The chain employs TRBV5-1 and TRBJ2-6; D gene ambiguous. Germline CDR1 SGHRS, CDR2 YFSETQ. The CDR3 loop spans 18 amino acids. Trimming left V 3 bases short and J 0 bases short, with 16 bases between. The chain's CDR3 is CASSWRAAQLSGANVLTF. As DNA, the CDR3 is TGCGCCAGCAGCTGGCGTGCGGCCCAACTCTCTGGGGCCAACGTCCTGACTTTC. The full variable domain, in which reference TRBV5-1 and TRBJ2-6 provide the parts outside the CDR3, is KAGVTQTPRYLIKTRGQQVTLSCSPISGHRSVSWYQQTPGQGLQFLFEYFSETQRNKGNFPGRFSGRQFSNSRSEMNVSTLELGDSALYLCASSWRAAQLSGANVLTFGAGSRLTVL.

This clonotype was detected ten times or more. The chain employs TRBV28 and TRBJ2-5, with 8 bases aligning to TRBD2. This CDR3 is 15 amino acids long. The V gene's germline CDR1 is MDHEN and CDR2 SYDVKM. The V segment lost 3 bases and the J segment 5 bases; nucleotides outside the gene matches: 8. CDR3 sequence reads: CASSFMGGGRETQYF. The DNA of the CDR3 is TGTGCCAGCAGTTTTATGGGTGGCGGGAGGGAGACCCAGTACTTC.

V usage is TRBV10-3 and J usage is TRBJ2-3; D may match TRBD1 or TRBD2 (5 bases each). Germline V gives CDR1 ENHRY, CDR2 SYGVKD. CDR3 length: 14 amino acids. Trimming left V 2 bases short and J 0 bases short, with 6 bases between. The CDR3 bases are TGTGCCATCAGTGAGGGGGGTAGCACAGATACGCAGTATTTT. Translated, it gives CAISEGGSTDTQYF.

The rearrangement links TRBV6-6 to TRBJ2-3; the D gene is possibly TRBD2 (7 bases). Trimming removed 0 bases at V and 4 bases at J, with 11 bases between. The germline V gene has CDR1 MNHNY and CDR2 SVGAGI (reference sequence). The length of the CDR3 is 15 residues. Here the CDR3 DNA reads TGTGCCAGCAGTTACTCGGGGGGGGCCGCAGATACGCAGTATTTT. Its translation: CASSYSGGAADTQYF.

The chain joins TRBV6-1 to TRBJ2-7, with D possibly TRBD2 on 6 matching bases. The CDR3 has 15 amino acids. Trimming left V 5 bases short and J 0 bases short, with 14 bases between. CDR1 and CDR2 from the germline V gene are MNHNS and SASEGT. The CDR3 loop reads CASSPGGPSSYEQYF. DNA of the CDR3: TGTGCCAGCAGTCCCGGGGGACCGAGCTCCTACGAGCAGTACTTC.

The rearrangement uses TRBV19 and TRBJ2-4; D is possibly TRBD2 (6 bases). This CDR3 contains 19 residues. Germline CDR1 is LNHDA and CDR2 is SQIVND (reference sequence). Trimming removed 6 bases at V and 2 bases at J, with 26 bases between. CDR3 nucleotides: TGTGCCAGTAGACGGAACAACCTCTTGGGGGGTTTAACCAAAAACATTCAGTACTTC. Protein: CASRRNNLLGGLTKNIQYF.

The chain is built from TRBV29-1 and TRBJ1-1, with D uncertain. The CDR3 spans 11 residues. CDR1 is SQVTM and CDR2 is ANQGSEA in the germline V gene. The germline V and J ends were trimmed by 4 bases and 7 bases, with 10 bases remaining between them. The CDR3 DNA follows: TGCAGCGTTGGAGGGTTTAATGAAGCTTTCTTT. It is translated as CSVGGFNEAFF.

The chain links TRBV28 to TRBJ1-2, with D maybe TRBD1 (6 bases). Trimming cost V 8 bases and J 6 bases, with 25 bases left between them. The CDR3 spans 16 residues. In germline, CDR1 is MDHEN, CDR2 SYDVKM. The CDR3 loop is CASLDPRANREHGYTF. CDR3 nucleotides: TGTGCCAGCTTAGACCCCCGGGCCAACAGGGAGCATGGCTACACCTTC.

This clonotype was detected only a few times. The chain uses TRBV7-9 and TRBJ2-7; unclear D gene. The CDR3 runs 11 residues. The V gene lost 7 bases and the J gene lost 0 bases, with 4 bases spanning the gap. Germline loops: CDR1 SEHNR, CDR2 FQNEAQ (reference sequence). The CDR3 sequence: CASTASYEQYF. CDR3 in DNA: TGTGCCAGCACCGCCTCCTACGAGCAGTACTTC.

This chain connects TRBV19 to TRBJ1-1; perhaps TRBD1 as D (6 bases). This CDR3 is 15 amino acids long. Germline V gene lookup returns CDR1 LNHDA and CDR2 SQIVND (reference sequence). With 3 bases removed from V and 7 bases from J, the gap between germline ends came to 18 bases. CDR3 in DNA: TGTGCCAGTAGTATGACCTCGGGACACTACAGTGAAGCTTTCTTT. It encodes CASSMTSGHYSEAFF.

This clonotype was detected a few times. V and J are TRBV4-3 and TRBJ2-7; D tentatively reads TRBD1 or TRBD2 (6 bases each). V lost 4 bases, J lost 5 bases, and 15 bases lay in between. Germline CDR1 is LGHNA and CDR2 is YSLEER. This CDR3 has 14 amino acids. CDR3 sequence (DNA): TGCGCCAGCAGCCGTGGAGGGGGTATCGACGAGCAGTACTTC. Translating it yields CASSRGGGIDEQYF.

CDR3 in amino acids: CAWSGGTGRTGELFF. In DNA, the CDR3 is TGTGCCTGGAGTGGGGGGACAGGACGAACCGGGGAGCTGTTTTTT. The chain links TRBV30 to TRBJ2-2, with 8 bases identical to TRBD1. The CDR3 sequence is 15 residues long. Germline V gives CDR1 GTSNPN, CDR2 SVGIG (reference sequence). V lost 1 base, J lost 5 bases, and 6 bases stayed unmatched.

This clonotype was seen just once. The rearrangement links TRBV5-5 to TRBJ1-2, with TRBD1 identical over 10 bases. The CDR3 sequence is 16 residues long. Germline-derived CDR1 and CDR2 are SGHKS and YYEKEE (reference sequence). V shed 5 bases, J shed 3 bases, and the junction held 10 bases outside the gene matches. The chain's CDR3 is CASRETGGDVYYGYTF. CDR3 in DNA: TGTGCCAGCAGGGAGACAGGGGGCGATGTGTACTATGGCTACACCTTC. The full variable domain, its missing parts supplied by reference TRBV5-5 and TRBJ1-2, is DAGVTQSPTHLIKTRGQQVTLRCSPISGHKSVSWYQQVLGQGPQFIFQYYEKEERGRGNFPDRFSARQFPNYSSELNVNALLLGDSALYLCASRETGGDVYYGYTFGSGTRLTVV.

This clonotype occurred many times. The chain carries TRBV3-1 and TRBJ1-1, with D possibly TRBD1 on 6 matching bases. Per germline, CDR1 LGHDT and CDR2 YNNKEL (reference sequence). This CDR3 has 14 residues. The V end lost 0 bases, the J end lost 11 bases, and 16 bases lay between the germline ends. The DNA of the CDR3 is TGTGCCAGCAGCCAAGAAGGGGGACCCTTAAAGGCTTTCTTT. Amino acids: CASSQEGGPLKAFF.

The rearrangement joins TRBV5-1 to TRBJ2-3; a possible D gene is TRBD1 (5 bases). This CDR3 has 14 amino acids. Trimming took off 2 bases at V and 2 bases at J, with 9 bases between the two ends. Germline V gene data show CDR1 as SGHRS and CDR2 as YFSETQ. CDR3 amino acids: CASSLDRHTDTQYF. As DNA, the CDR3 is TGCGCCAGCAGCTTAGACAGACACACAGATACGCAGTATTTT.

Comment on this clonotype: Since a much larger clone is just one base distant, this may be a read error. The genes are TRBV28 and TRBJ2-7, with TRBD2 identical over 7 bases. The CDR3 covers 15 residues. Per germline, CDR1 MDHEN and CDR2 SYDVKM. The CDR3, as DNA: TGTGCCAGCAGTTTAAGGAGCGGGATGGCATACGAGCAGCACTTC. This codes for CASSLRSGMAYEQHF.

This clonotype has ten or more counts. This chain joins TRBV2 and TRBJ2-2, with D maybe TRBD1 (6 bases). Germline V lookup: CDR1 SNHLY, CDR2 FYNNEI. Trimming shortened V by 8 bases and J by 0 bases, and 13 bases separated the two germline ends. This CDR3 contains 15 residues. CDR3 amino acids: CASPRPGANTGELFF. CDR3 nucleotide sequence: TGTGCCAGCCCCCGGCCAGGGGCGAACACCGGGGAGCTGTTTTTT.

A few counts support this clonotype. CDR3 amino acids: CASSVEGDTEAFF. The CDR3 nucleotides read TGTGCCAGCAGCGTTGAGGGGGACACTGAAGCTTTCTTT. The V and J genes are TRBV9 and TRBJ1-1, with D possibly TRBD1 on 6 matching bases. Germline V gene sequence: CDR1 SGDLS, CDR2 YYNGEE. With 2 bases removed from V and 3 bases from J, the gap between germline ends came to 8 bases. The CDR3 is 13 amino acids.

This clonotype was detected only a few times. The V gene is TRBV30, the J gene TRBJ1-2, with no clear D. The V end lost 2 bases, the J end lost 8 bases, and 12 bases lay between the germline ends. The CDR3 sequence is 12 residues long. The V gene's germline CDR1 is GTSNPN and CDR2 SVGIG (reference sequence). CDR3: CAWSYGGGGYTF. The CDR3 DNA follows: TGTGCCTGGAGTTACGGTGGTGGCGGCTACACCTTC.

This chain connects TRBV27 to TRBJ1-5; D perhaps matches TRBD1 (5 bases). This CDR3 has 12 residues. Trimming left V 3 bases short and J 10 bases short, with 10 bases between. The V gene's germline CDR1 is MNHEY and CDR2 SMNVEV (reference sequence). This CDR3 is CASSFGGNPQHF. In nucleotides, the CDR3 is TGTGCCAGCAGTTTCGGGGGAAACCCCCAGCATTTT.

This clonotype occurred a few times. The V and J genes are TRBV9 and TRBJ1-1; D is uncertain. V lost 7 bases to trimming and J lost 0 bases, with 13 bases between them. The CDR3 is 14 residues long. The germline gives CDR1 SGDLS, CDR2 YYNGEE. Written as DNA, the CDR3 is TGTGCCAGCGGGCCTTTTTCGATGAACACTGAAGCTTTCTTT. Protein sequence: CASGPFSMNTEAFF.

In the case of this clonotype: Just one base apart from a much larger clone, this may be a read error. The genes are TRBV30 and TRBJ2-7; maybe TRBD2 (6 bases). Looked up from germline, CDR1 is GTSNPN and CDR2 is SVGIG (reference sequence). CDR3 length: 13 residues. V was clipped by 1 base and J by 4 bases, with 11 bases between them. The DNA of the CDR3 is TGTGCCTGGAGTGCAAGCGGGTGTTACGAGCAGTACTTC. It encodes CAWSASGCYEQYF. Together with reference TRBV30 and TRBJ2-7, the CDR3 gives the full variable domain: SQTIHQWPATLVQPVGSPLSLECTVEGTSNPNLYWYRQAAGRGLQLLFYSVGIGQISSEVPQNLSASRPQDRQFILSSKKLLLSDSGFYLCAWSASGCYEQYFGPGTRLTVT.

The V and J genes are TRBV11-2 and TRBJ1-3; TRBD1 matches at 9 bases. V was pared by 5 bases and J by 2 bases, with 7 bases of the junction left unmatched. Germline CDR1 SGHAT, CDR2 FQNNGV. The CDR3 runs to 16 residues. CDR3 amino acids: CASSARDRVTGNTIYF. DNA of the CDR3: TGTGCCAGCAGCGCGCGGGACAGGGTTACTGGAAACACCATATATTTT.

The CDR3 sequence is CASSLGGSGTYEQYF. As DNA, the CDR3 is TGTGCCAGCAGCTTAGGAGGTAGCGGGACCTACGAGCAGTACTTC. The rearrangement links TRBV7-2 to TRBJ2-7; 8 nucleotides align to TRBD2. Looked up from germline, CDR1 is SGHTA and CDR2 is FQGNSA. This CDR3 comprises 15 residues. Trimming removed 1 base from V and 2 bases from J; junction bases left unmatched: 4.

The CDR3 DNA reads TGTGCCAGTAGTATTTCGGTTGACAGCTACTACGAGCAGTACTTC. It translates to CASSISVDSYYEQYF. V gene TRBV19 combines with J gene TRBJ2-7, with a possible D match to TRBD1 (5 bases). The CDR3 loop spans 15 amino acids. The germline CDR1 and CDR2 sequences are LNHDA and SQIVND (reference sequence). V was shortened by 3 bases and J by 3 bases, with 15 bases between the two germline ends.

The sample holds a few counts of this clonotype. This chain links TRBV3-1 with TRBJ1-4, with a tentative D call TRBD1 (5 bases). This CDR3 comprises 14 residues. CDR1 and CDR2 from the germline V gene are LGHDT and YNNKEL (reference sequence). Between the trimmed V and J ends, which lost 3 bases and 6 bases, there was a span of 11 bases. The CDR3 region is CASSQYTGDEKLFF. The CDR3 coding sequence is TGTGCCAGCAGCCAGTACACGGGGGATGAAAAACTGTTTTTT.

Note on this clonotype: At one of its ends the junction is not consistent with the germline gene, which may arise from a read error. V gene TRBV7-6 combines with J gene TRBJ2-2, with 10 bases lining up with TRBD1. Germline V CDR1 and CDR2: SGHVS, FNYEAQ. The CDR3 is 16 residues long. CDR3 nucleotides: TGTGCCAGCACCTTAGCCCGGACAGGGGGCACCGGGGAGCTGTTTTTT. This codes for CASTLARTGGTGELFF.